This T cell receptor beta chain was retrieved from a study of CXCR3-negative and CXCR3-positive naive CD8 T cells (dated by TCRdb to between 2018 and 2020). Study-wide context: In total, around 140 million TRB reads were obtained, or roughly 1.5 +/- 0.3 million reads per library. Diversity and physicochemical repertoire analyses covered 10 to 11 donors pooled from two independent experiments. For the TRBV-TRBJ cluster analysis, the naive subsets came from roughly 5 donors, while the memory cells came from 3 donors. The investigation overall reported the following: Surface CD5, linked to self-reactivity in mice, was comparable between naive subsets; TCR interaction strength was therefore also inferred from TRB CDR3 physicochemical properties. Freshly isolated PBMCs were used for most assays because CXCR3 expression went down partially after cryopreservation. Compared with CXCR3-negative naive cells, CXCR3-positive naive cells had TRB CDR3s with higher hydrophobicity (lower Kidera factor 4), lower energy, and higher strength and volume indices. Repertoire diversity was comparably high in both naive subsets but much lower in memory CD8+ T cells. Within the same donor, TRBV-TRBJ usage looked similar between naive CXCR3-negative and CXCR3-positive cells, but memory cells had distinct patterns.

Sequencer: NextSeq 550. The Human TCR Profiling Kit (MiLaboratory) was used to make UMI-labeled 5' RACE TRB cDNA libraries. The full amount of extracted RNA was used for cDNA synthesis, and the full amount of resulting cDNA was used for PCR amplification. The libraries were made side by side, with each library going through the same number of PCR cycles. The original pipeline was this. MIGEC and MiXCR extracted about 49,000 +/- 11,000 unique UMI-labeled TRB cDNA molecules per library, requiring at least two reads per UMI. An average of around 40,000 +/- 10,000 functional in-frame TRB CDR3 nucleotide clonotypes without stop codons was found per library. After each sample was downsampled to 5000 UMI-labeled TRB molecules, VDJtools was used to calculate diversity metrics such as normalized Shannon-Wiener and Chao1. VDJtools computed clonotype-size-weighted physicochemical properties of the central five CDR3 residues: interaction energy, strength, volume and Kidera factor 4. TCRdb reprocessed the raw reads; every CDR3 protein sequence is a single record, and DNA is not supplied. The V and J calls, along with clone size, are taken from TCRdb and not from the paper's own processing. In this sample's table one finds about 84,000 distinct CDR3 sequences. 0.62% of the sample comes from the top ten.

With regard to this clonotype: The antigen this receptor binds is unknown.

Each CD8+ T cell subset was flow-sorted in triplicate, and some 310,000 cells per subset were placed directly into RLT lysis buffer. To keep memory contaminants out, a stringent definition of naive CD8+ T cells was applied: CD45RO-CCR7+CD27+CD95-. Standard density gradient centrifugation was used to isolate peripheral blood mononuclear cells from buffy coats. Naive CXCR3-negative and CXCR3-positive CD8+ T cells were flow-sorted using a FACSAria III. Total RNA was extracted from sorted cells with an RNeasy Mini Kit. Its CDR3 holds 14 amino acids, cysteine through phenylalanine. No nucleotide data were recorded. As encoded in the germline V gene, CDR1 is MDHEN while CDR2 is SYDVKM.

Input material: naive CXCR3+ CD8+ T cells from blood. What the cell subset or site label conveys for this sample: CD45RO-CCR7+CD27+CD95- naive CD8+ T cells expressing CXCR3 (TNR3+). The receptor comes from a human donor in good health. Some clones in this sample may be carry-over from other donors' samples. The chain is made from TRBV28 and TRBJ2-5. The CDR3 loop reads CASSHELEQETQYF.